The 6 T cell receptor beta chains below were found in one sample sequenced in a study of breast tumors, draining lymph nodes, adjacent tissues. TCRdb re-called the multiplex PCR reads with MiXCR, one entry per CDR3 protein. The data contain about 270,000 distinct CDR3 sequences, under 35% of them singletons. Breast cancer patients provided tissue from their axillary draining lymph nodes. The specimen was axillary lymph node tissue. Receptor source: a female donor with breast cancer. Some clones in this sample may be carry-over from other donors' samples.

Details on this clonotype: This may stem from a read error, because a much larger clone lies one nucleotide away. The gene calls are TRBV6-4 and TRBJ2-2; 7 bases line up with TRBD2. This CDR3 comprises 14 residues. From germline, CDR1 is MRHNA and CDR2 SNTAGT. CDR3 in amino acids: CASSRLANTGELSF. Here the CDR3 DNA reads TGTGCCAGCAGTAGACTAGCAAACACCGGGGAGCTGTCTTTT.

A remark on this clonotype: A read error may explain this, as a much larger clone is one base away. The rearrangement links TRBV4-1 to TRBJ2-2; TRBD2 matches 13 bases. The CDR3 has 16 amino acids. CDR1 and CDR2 (germline): MGHRA, YSYEKL. This CDR3 is CASGQGGLAGTGELFF. CDR3 sequence (DNA): TGCGCCAGCGGCCAAGGGGGACTAGCGGGAACCGGGGAGCTGTTTTTT.

This clonotype was seen only a few times. This sequence joins TRBV28 and TRBJ1-5; no clear D. Germline loops: CDR1 MDHEN, CDR2 SYDVKM. CDR3 length: 13 amino acids. The germline V and J ends were trimmed by 1 base and 2 bases, with 3 bases remaining between them. CDR3 sequence: CASSLFGNQPQHF. In DNA, the CDR3 is TGTGCCAGCAGTTTATTCGGCAATCAGCCCCAGCATTTT.

This chain joins TRBV6-2 or TRBV6-3 and TRBJ2-1; no reliable D call. The CDR3 is 10 residues long. Between the trimmed V and J ends, which lost 7 bases and 8 bases, there was a span of 6 bases. From germline, CDR1 is MNHEY and CDR2 SVGEGT. The CDR3 nucleotides are TGTGCCAGCAAGGTGTATGAGCAGTTCTTC. Translation: CASKVYEQFF.

V gene TRBV12-3 or TRBV12-4 combines with J gene TRBJ2-7, with D hard to call. Trimming stripped 11 bases from V and 4 bases from J, with 15 bases between. The CDR3 contains 12 residues. The CDR3 sequence: CAARPCAYEQYF. In DNA form, the CDR3 reads TGTGCCGCCCGGCCCTGTGCATACGAGCAGTACTTC.

This clonotype was picked up one time. This may come from a read error, since a much larger clone is one base off. The chain uses TRBV6-2 or TRBV6-3 and TRBJ1-2, with 7 bases aligning to TRBD1. The CDR3 is 14 residues long. Germline V gene sequence: CDR1 MNHEY, CDR2 SVGEGT. Here the CDR3 reads CASLPGQSYYSYTF. For the CDR3, the DNA is TGTGCCAGCTTGCCGGGACAGTCCTACTATAGCTACACCTTC.